This entry lists 10 T cell receptor beta chains sequenced from one sample in a study of shared clonotypes between healthy human individuals. Here immunoSEQ multiplex PCR was the method, and the copy in TCRdb shows in-frame clones only, minus some. The profile shows about 960,000 clones, roughly 72% of them singletons. The sequencing input was memory CD4+ T cells sorted from blood. Subset meaning: CD45RA-negative fraction. These receptors were obtained from a man younger than 30 in good health.

The V gene is TRBV28, the J gene TRBJ1-4, with a weak D call TRBD1 (5 bases). Germline V gene sequence: CDR1 MDHEN, CDR2 SYDVKM. V gave up 7 bases and J gave up 5 bases, with 17 bases separating them. The CDR3 covers 15 residues. CDR3 sequence reads: CASIRAAGLNEKLFF. The CDR3 region has the DNA TGTGCCAGCATTAGGGCCGCGGGGCTAAATGAAAAACTGTTTTTT.

This clone was recorded a few times. This chain uses TRBV30 with TRBJ1-1; D call uncertain. Germline CDR1 is GTSNPN and CDR2 is SVGIG (reference sequence). This CDR3 region has 13 residues. V was clipped by 8 bases and J by 2 bases, with 15 bases between them. CDR3 amino acids: CARAALINTEAFF. As DNA, the CDR3 is TGTGCCAGAGCCGCACTGATAAACACTGAAGCTTTCTTT.

Only a few counts were recorded for this clone. This chain links TRBV10-3 with TRBJ1-4; no reliable D call. The CDR3 covers 15 residues. Germline assignment: CDR1 ENHRY and CDR2 SYGVKD. Trimming shortened V by 3 bases and J by 0 bases, and 8 bases separated the two germline ends. CDR3 bases: TGTGCCATCAGTGATGTCGGAGCAACTAATGAAAAACTGTTTTTT. Translating it yields CAISDVGATNEKLFF.

J is TRBJ1-4 and V is TRBV29-1, with a tentative D call TRBD1 (5 bases). Trimming shortened V by 8 bases and J by 4 bases, and 14 bases separated the two germline ends. The CDR3 sequence is 13 residues long. CDR1 is SQVTM and CDR2 is ANQGSEA in the germline V gene. The CDR3 coding sequence is TGCAGCACCGGGGCAGACAATAATGAAAAACTGTTTTTT. Its translation is CSTGADNNEKLFF.

The J gene is TRBJ2-1, the V gene TRBV18, with 10 bases that match TRBD2. Unmatched junction bases numbered 6, after V lost 0 bases and J lost 10 bases. The CDR3 length is 15 residues. Germline V gives CDR1 KGHSH, CDR2 LQKENI. The CDR3 DNA sequence: TGTGCCAGCTCACCACCTAGCGGGGGGTGGAGGGAGCAGTTCTTC. It codes for CASSPPSGGWREQFF.

This clone was recorded only once. The V gene is TRBV4-1, the J gene TRBJ2-7; a weak D match, TRBD2 (5 bases). The CDR3 is 13 amino acids. Germline lookup yields CDR1 MGHRA and CDR2 YSYEKL. The V end was cut by 0 bases, the J end by 3 bases, with 6 bases between. CDR3 nucleotides: TGCGCCAGCAGCCAAGATACTAGCTACGAGCAGTACTTC. Its protein is CASSQDTSYEQYF.

V and J are TRBV7-9 and TRBJ2-3; TRBD2 matches at 9 bases. The V gene's germline CDR1 is SEHNR and CDR2 FQNEAQ (reference sequence). Unmatched junction bases numbered 9, after V lost 4 bases and J lost 1 base. The length of the CDR3 is 17 residues. The CDR3 here is CASSSPVVAGGTDTQYF. CDR3 nucleotide sequence: TGTGCCAGCAGCTCCCCGGTGGTAGCGGGAGGCACAGATACGCAGTATTTT.

Only one count was recorded for this clone. This chain joins TRBV7-9 and TRBJ1-4, with TRBD1 identical over 11 bases. V was clipped by 3 bases and J by 7 bases; unmatched bases: 7. Germline CDR1 and CDR2: SEHNR and FQNEAQ (reference sequence). The CDR3 covers 16 residues. This CDR3 is CASSLETGTGGEKLFF. CDR3 DNA: TGTGCCAGCAGCTTGGAAACCGGGACAGGGGGTGAAAAACTGTTTTTT.

This chain joins TRBV9 and TRBJ2-1; the match to TRBD2 covers 8 bases. With V trimmed by 3 bases and J by 5 bases, 4 bases remained unmatched. The CDR3 sequence is 14 residues long. Looked up from germline, CDR1 is SGDLS and CDR2 is YYNGEE. CDR3 nucleotide sequence: TGTGCCAGCAGCGGAACTAGCGGAAACAATGAGCAGTTCTTC. This sequence encodes CASSGTSGNNEQFF.

CDR3 bases: TGTGCCAGTACGAACAGGGGGCGGACCACAGATACGCAGTATTTT. Translation gives CASTNRGRTTDTQYF. The chain recombines TRBV19 with TRBJ2-3, with 9 bases identical to TRBD1. With 7 bases clipped from V and 2 bases from J, the junction kept 7 bases outside the gene matches. Germline V gene lookup returns CDR1 LNHDA and CDR2 SQIVND (reference sequence). CDR3 length: 15 amino acids.